This T cell receptor (beta chain) was sequenced for a study of blood T cell repertoires in COVID-19. At the level of the study: The United States, Italy and Spain were the sources of the acute and convalescent COVID-19 samples. PBMCs, B-cell-depleted T cells, or T cells were the source of the cDNA or gDNA that made up the material.

Note on this clone: Different DNA sequences within this sample yield the same CDR3.

In the authors' workflow: Quantification of nucleated cells was approximated via reference gene primer amplification. Clones were sequenced by immunoSEQ multiplex PCR, and TCRdb holds only the in-frame ones, with some missing. D and trimming come from the DNA, and the V and J calls and clone size come from that table. The sample has 200,000 or so clones, around 84% seen once; the top ten hold roughly 14%. This sequence originates from a man between 25 and 39 years old with active or convalescent COVID-19. The material sequenced was peripheral blood.

The CDR3 nucleotides read TGTGCCAGTACCCCCCCCGGCACAGATACGCAGTATTTT. It encodes CASTPPGTDTQYF. V gene TRBV19 combines with J gene TRBJ2-3; no definite D call. CDR3 length equals 13 residues. Trimming pared 7 bases from V and 1 base from J, leaving 9 bases between. Germline V gene lookup returns CDR1 LNHDA and CDR2 SQIVND (reference sequence).